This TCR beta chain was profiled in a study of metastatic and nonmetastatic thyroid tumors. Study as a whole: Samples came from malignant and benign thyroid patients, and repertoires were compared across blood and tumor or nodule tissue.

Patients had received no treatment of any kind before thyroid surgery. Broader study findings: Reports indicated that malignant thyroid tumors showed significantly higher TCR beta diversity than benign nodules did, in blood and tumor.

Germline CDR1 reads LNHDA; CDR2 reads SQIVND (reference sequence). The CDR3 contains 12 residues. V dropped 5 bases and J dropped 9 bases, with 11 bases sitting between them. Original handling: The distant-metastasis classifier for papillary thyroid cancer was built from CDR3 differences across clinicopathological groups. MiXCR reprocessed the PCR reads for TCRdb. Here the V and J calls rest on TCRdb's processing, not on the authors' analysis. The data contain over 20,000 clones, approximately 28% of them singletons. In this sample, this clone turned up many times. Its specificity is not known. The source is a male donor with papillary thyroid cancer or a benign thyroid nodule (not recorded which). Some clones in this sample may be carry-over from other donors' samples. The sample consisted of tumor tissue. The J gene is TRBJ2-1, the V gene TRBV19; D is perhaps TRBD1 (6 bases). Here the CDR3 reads CASSFTGTEQFF. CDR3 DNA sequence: TGTGCCAGTAGTTTCACAGGGACTGAGCAGTTCTTC. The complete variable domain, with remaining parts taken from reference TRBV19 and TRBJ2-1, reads DGGITQSPKYLFRKEGQNVTLSCEQNLNHDAMYWYRQDPGQGLRLIYYSQIVNDFQKGDIAEGYSVSREKKESFPLTVTSAQKNPTAFYLCASSFTGTEQFFGPGTRLTVL.